Included here is one TCR beta chain sequence, with context. What it binds is not known. Prior to sequencing, the ViraFEST assay stimulated PBMC with viral peptide pools, which expanded the antigen-specific CD4+ T cells. Upon completion of 10 to 11 days in culture, CD4+ T cells were isolated. Profiled with immunoSEQ multiplex PCR; TCRdb holds only in-frame clones, not every one. The sample lists approximately 13,000 clones; 76% were seen once. The data originate from a study of vaccination effects on CD4 cells after COVID-19. The study's findings and limits: Clones arising from infection and from vaccination showed marked clonal contraction late after vaccination. The vaccine-induced clones of healthy vaccinees included only 1 of 255 that cross-reacted with common cold coronaviruses.

The ends lost 0 bases at V and 7 bases at J; junction bases unmatched: 7. There are 16 residues in the CDR3. CDR1 and CDR2 (germline): SGHRS, YFSETQ. The receptor comes from a human donor who received a COVID-19 vaccine. The specimen was CD4+ T cells from PBMCs cultured with HCoV-229E spike peptides, collected before COVID-19 vaccination. The V call is TRBV5-1, the J call TRBJ2-1; 10 bases are a match to TRBD2. In nucleotides, the CDR3 is TGCGCCAGCAGCTTGGAGAGCGGGAGGGTTGAAAATGAGCAGTTCTTC. Its translation is CASSLESGRVENEQFF.